The 15 T cell receptor beta chains reported below all come from one sample, sequenced in a study of cytomegalovirus exposure and HLA in healthy donors. PCR employed 60 Vbeta and 13 Jbeta primers. TCRdb's table, derived via immunoSEQ multiplex PCR, lists solely in-frame clones and lacks some. This table has under 110,000 clones, approximately 85% appearing once. Material: PBMCs. The receptors were sampled from a man under 40 in good health and CMV-seronegative.

This chain links TRBV29-1 with TRBJ2-1, with TRBD2 matching 7 bases. The ends lost 3 bases at V and 10 bases at J; junction bases unmatched: 6. The CDR3 runs to 12 residues. From germline, CDR1 is SQVTM and CDR2 ANQGSEA. CDR3 DNA sequence: TGCAGCGTTGAGACTAGCCGCCAGGAGCAGTTCTTC. Translation: CSVETSRQEQFF.

The chain recombines TRBV23-1 with TRBJ1-5; D not resolved. TRBV23-1 is filed as an ORF, its function uncertain. The CDR3 consists of 14 residues. V was pared by 11 bases and J by 0 bases, with 14 bases between. The CDR3 reads CAGLGLYSNQPQHF. The CDR3 bases are TGCGCCGGATTAGGACTGTATAGCAATCAGCCCCAGCATTTT.

The DNA for the CDR3 is TGTGCCAGCAGACCGGGACAGGAGATTGTTGAAGCTTTCTTT. Protein product: CASRPGQEIVEAFF. The chain links TRBV28 to TRBJ1-1; the match to TRBD1 covers 8 bases. CDR3 size: 14 residues. With V trimmed by 6 bases and J by 7 bases, 10 bases remained unmatched. The germline gives CDR1 MDHEN, CDR2 SYDVKM.

The gene calls are TRBV7-9 and TRBJ2-2, with a weak D call TRBD2 (6 bases). The length of the CDR3 is 16 residues. Germline V gene lookup returns CDR1 SEHNR and CDR2 FQNEAQ (reference sequence). Deletions cut 6 bases from V and 1 base from J, with 15 bases between. The CDR3 DNA sequence: TGTGCCAGCAGTCCACACTGGCGGGAGAACACCGGGGAGCTGTTTTTT. Its protein is CASSPHWRENTGELFF.

This CDR3 reads CASSLVTQGHETQYF. The CDR3 DNA follows: TGTGCCAGCAGCTTAGTTACACAGGGGCACGAGACCCAGTACTTC. The chain employs TRBV7-8 and TRBJ2-5; the match to TRBD1 covers 7 bases. J lost 5 bases, V lost 1 base, and 7 bases had no gene match. Germline loops: CDR1 SGHVS, CDR2 FQNEAQ. The CDR3 loop spans 15 amino acids.

The chain has TRBV6-1 and TRBJ1-5; D is perhaps TRBD1 (5 bases). This CDR3 spans 13 amino acids. The V end lost 6 bases, the J end lost 5 bases, and 11 bases lay between the germline ends. Germline-derived CDR1 and CDR2 are MNHNS and SASEGT. This CDR3 reads CASRLVRDQPQHF. The CDR3 DNA follows: TGTGCCAGCAGACTCGTCAGGGATCAGCCCCAGCATTTT.

V and J are TRBV2 and TRBJ2-7; 10 nucleotides align to TRBD1. Germline assignment: CDR1 SNHLY and CDR2 FYNNEI. This CDR3 spans 19 amino acids. V shed 0 bases, J shed 5 bases, and the junction held 16 bases outside the gene matches. Written as DNA, the CDR3 is TGTGCCAGCAGTGAAGCCTACCGGGACAGGGGACGTTGGGAAAACGAGCAGTACTTC. It specifies CASSEAYRDRGRWENEQYF.

This clone was seen only a few times. The V and J genes are TRBV6-6 and TRBJ1-2; no clear D. V dropped 2 bases and J dropped 4 bases, with 8 bases sitting between them. There are 13 residues in the CDR3. The V gene's germline CDR1 is MNHNY and CDR2 SVGAGI (reference sequence). This CDR3 is CASSYDRSYGYTF. Written as DNA, the CDR3 is TGTGCCAGCAGTTACGATAGGAGCTATGGCTACACCTTC.

This chain uses TRBV5-1 with TRBJ2-7, with 7 bases that match TRBD1. Trimming cost V 3 bases and J 3 bases; bases outside gene matches: 9. Germline assignment: CDR1 SGHRS and CDR2 YFSETQ. This CDR3 has 15 amino acids. Here the CDR3 reads CASSSEPGQFYEQYF. The CDR3 DNA reads as TGCGCCAGCAGCTCGGAACCGGGACAGTTCTACGAGCAGTACTTC.

This chain links TRBV28 with TRBJ2-7, with 7 bases matching TRBD1. V lost 5 bases and J lost 11; bases outside the gene matches: 15. Per germline, CDR1 MDHEN and CDR2 SYDVKM. The CDR3 runs to 14 residues. CDR3 residues: CASSPWDSTQGEYF. DNA for the CDR3: TGTGCCAGCAGTCCCTGGGACAGCACTCAGGGAGAGTACTTC.

The V call is TRBV6-5, the J call TRBJ1-2, with no clear D. The germline gives CDR1 MNHEY, CDR2 SVGAGI. Trimming removed 7 bases at V and 2 bases at J, with 11 bases between. The CDR3 loop spans 13 amino acids. Here the CDR3 reads CASTWSYNYGYTF. CDR3 nucleotide sequence: TGTGCCAGCACCTGGTCCTACAACTATGGCTACACCTTC.

V is TRBV14 and J is TRBJ2-7; D perhaps matches TRBD1 (6 bases). CDR3 length: 15 residues. The V gene's germline CDR1 is SGHDN and CDR2 FVKESK. The V end was cut by 4 bases, the J end by 1 base, with 14 bases between. CDR3 DNA sequence: TGTGCCAGCAGCCCTCGTGGGACAAGATCCTACGAGCAGTACTTC. Protein: CASSPRGTRSYEQYF.

This chain joins TRBV5-1 and TRBJ2-6; 7 nucleotides align to TRBD1. There are 17 residues in the CDR3. Germline CDR1 reads SGHRS; CDR2 reads YFSETQ. V was clipped by 2 bases and J by 2 bases; unmatched bases: 7. The CDR3 DNA is TGCGCCAGCAGCTTTCCAGGGGGTGGGCCTGGGGCCAACGTCCTGACTTTC. It encodes CASSFPGGGPGANVLTF. Variable domain in full (rest from reference TRBV5-1 and TRBJ2-6): KAGVTQTPRYLIKTRGQQVTLSCSPISGHRSVSWYQQTPGQGLQFLFEYFSETQRNKGNFPGRFSGRQFSNSRSEMNVSTLELGDSALYLCASSFPGGGPGANVLTFGAGSRLTVL.

V and J are TRBV7-2 and TRBJ2-1, with a tentative D call TRBD2 (5 bases). This CDR3 comprises 17 residues. Trimming took 2 bases from V and 0 from J, leaving 14 bases between them. Germline lookup yields CDR1 SGHTA and CDR2 FQGNSA. The chain's CDR3 is CASSLIGVGSSYNEQFF. CDR3 nucleotide sequence: TGTGCCAGCAGCTTAATCGGTGTGGGGAGCTCCTACAATGAGCAGTTCTTC.

This rearrangement joins TRBV7-9 to TRBJ1-1; D not certain. V gave up 1 base and J gave up 2 bases, with 8 bases separating them. Germline V gene lookup returns CDR1 SEHNR and CDR2 FQNEAQ (reference sequence). The length of the CDR3 is 14 residues. The DNA of the CDR3 is TGTGCCAGCAGCTTAGGCCAGATCAACACTGAAGCTTTCTTT. Protein product: CASSLGQINTEAFF.